Listed below are T cell receptor beta chains from one sample, sequenced in a study of shared clonotypes between healthy human individuals. Here immunoSEQ multiplex PCR was the method, and the copy in TCRdb shows in-frame clones only, minus some. The sample yields about 480,000 clones, approximately 85% seen once. The sequencing input was PBMCs. Receptor source: a woman between 40 and 55 years old in good health. Some clones in this sample may be carry-over from other donors' samples. Each CDR3 is given with its conserved first and last residue. D genes are given only for firm matches. Only some rows state a clone size, as once, few, many or a class for expanded clones.

DNA: TGTGCCAGCGGGGAACACAGGGACGCCTACGAGCAGTACTTC
CDR3: CASGEHRDAYEQYF
V: TRBV6-6
J: TRBJ2-7
size: .
D: .

DNA: TGTGCCAGTAGCATTCCGGGACAGCCCTCAACTAATGAAAAACTGTTTTTT
CDR3: CASSIPGQPSTNEKLFF
V: TRBV19
J: TRBJ1-4
size: .
D: TRBD1

DNA: TGTGCCAGCAAAACGGGACAAGTTAACACTGAAGCTTTCTTT
CDR3: CASKTGQVNTEAFF
V: TRBV6-5
J: TRBJ1-1
size: .
D: .

DNA: TGTGCCAGCAGAGCTAGCGGGAGAATGGACGAGCAGTACTTC
CDR3: CASRASGRMDEQYF
V: TRBV25-1
J: TRBJ2-7
size: .
D: TRBD2

DNA: TGTGCCAGCAGACCAGGGTGGGCATTTATACTGGGAGTAGCTTTCTTT
CDR3: CASRPGWAFILGVAFF
V: TRBV7-2
J: TRBJ1-1
size: once
D: .

DNA: TGTGCCAGCAGCTTATCTCCCTACGAGCAGTACTTC
CDR3: CASSLSPYEQYF
V: TRBV7-9
J: TRBJ2-7
size: .
D: .

DNA: TGTGCCAGCAGCCCCGAGGGTAGCGGGATTGTTGATGAGCAGTTCTTC
CDR3: CASSPEGSGIVDEQFF
V: TRBV9
J: TRBJ2-1
size: .
D: TRBD2

DNA: TGTGCCAGCAGCTTAGGCGGCCTCTCCTACAATGAGCAGTTCTTC
CDR3: CASSLGGLSYNEQFF
V: TRBV11-1
J: TRBJ2-1
size: .
D: .

DNA: TGTGCCAGCTCACCCACCCGGACTTACAATGAGCAGTTCTTC
CDR3: CASSPTRTYNEQFF
V: TRBV18
J: TRBJ2-1
size: once
D: .

DNA: TGTGCTAGTCGAGGGGTAAACACCGGGGAGCTGTTTTTT
CDR3: CASRGVNTGELFF
V: TRBV12-5
J: TRBJ2-2
size: .
D: .

DNA: TGTGCCAGCAGTCTTGCGGGTCGGCAGTTCTTC
CDR3: CASSLAGRQFF
V: TRBV28
J: TRBJ2-1
size: .
D: .

DNA: TGCGCCAGCAGCGGATGGGACTTCTCCTACGAGCAGTACTTC
CDR3: CASSGWDFSYEQYF
V: TRBV5-1
J: TRBJ2-7
size: once
D: .

DNA: TGTGCCAGCAGGCCTAGCGGGAGTGAGACCCAGTACTTC
CDR3: CASRPSGSETQYF
V: TRBV16
J: TRBJ2-5
size: .
D: TRBD2

DNA: TGTGCCAGCAGCTTTTACAGGGGGACCTACGAGCAGTACTTC
CDR3: CASSFYRGTYEQYF
V: TRBV7-3
J: TRBJ2-7
size: .
D: TRBD1

DNA: TGCGCCAGCAGCTTGGATATCGGAAACACCGGGGAGCTGTTTTTT
CDR3: CASSLDIGNTGELFF
V: TRBV5-1
J: TRBJ2-2
size: .
D: .

DNA: TGCGCCAGCAGCAAGACTAGCGGGAGGGGGACCGGGGAGCTGTTTTTT
CDR3: CASSKTSGRGTGELFF
V: TRBV5-1
J: TRBJ2-2
size: .
D: TRBD2

DNA: TGTGCCAGCAGCCAAGCGGGAGGGCCGGGAGAGACCCAGTACTTC
CDR3: CASSQAGGPGETQYF
V: TRBV7-2
J: TRBJ2-5
size: .
D: TRBD2

DNA: TGTGCCAGCAGCTTAGCGACGACAGGGGAGGTCGATGAGCAGTTCTTC
CDR3: CASSLATTGEVDEQFF
V: TRBV11-2
J: TRBJ2-1
size: .
D: TRBD1

DNA: TGTGCCAGCAGAGCCAGAGGGCGGGAGGGAGACCAAGAGACCCAGTACTTC
CDR3: CASRARGREGDQETQYF
V: TRBV28
J: TRBJ2-5
size: few
D: TRBD2

DNA: TGTGCCAGCAGCTTAACAGGGGTCACTTTCTACACCTTC
CDR3: CASSLTGVTFYTF
V: TRBV7-2
J: TRBJ1-2
size: .
D: TRBD1